This T cell receptor beta chain emerged from a study of control samples from healthy donors and cancer patients. Profiled with immunoSEQ multiplex PCR; TCRdb holds only in-frame clones, not every one. The sample has about 130,000 clones; approximately 92% are singletons. Germline loops: CDR1 LGHNA, CDR2 YSLEER. V was cut by 4 bases and J by 4 bases, with 13 bases left in between. CDR3 size: 14 residues. The TCR originated in an elderly man with head and neck cancer. Sequences were obtained from PBMCs. The chain links TRBV4-3 to TRBJ1-2; D remains unclear. The CDR3 bases are TGCGCCAGCAGCCTTAACACGGCATCCTATGGCTACACCTTC. Translated: CASSLNTASYGYTF.